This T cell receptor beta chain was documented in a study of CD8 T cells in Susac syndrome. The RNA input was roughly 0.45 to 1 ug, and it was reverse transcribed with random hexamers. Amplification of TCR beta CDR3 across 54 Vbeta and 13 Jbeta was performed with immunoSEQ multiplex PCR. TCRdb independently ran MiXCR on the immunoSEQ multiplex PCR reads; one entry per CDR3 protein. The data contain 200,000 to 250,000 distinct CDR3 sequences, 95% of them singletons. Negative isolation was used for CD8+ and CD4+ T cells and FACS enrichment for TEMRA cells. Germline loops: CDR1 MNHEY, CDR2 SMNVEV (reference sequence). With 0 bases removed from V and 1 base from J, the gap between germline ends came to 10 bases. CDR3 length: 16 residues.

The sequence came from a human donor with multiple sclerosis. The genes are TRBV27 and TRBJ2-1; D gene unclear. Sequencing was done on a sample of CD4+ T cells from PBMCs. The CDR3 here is CASSLSWLLSYNEQFF. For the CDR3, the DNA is TGTGCCAGCAGTTTATCGTGGCTACTATCCTACAATGAGCAGTTCTTC.